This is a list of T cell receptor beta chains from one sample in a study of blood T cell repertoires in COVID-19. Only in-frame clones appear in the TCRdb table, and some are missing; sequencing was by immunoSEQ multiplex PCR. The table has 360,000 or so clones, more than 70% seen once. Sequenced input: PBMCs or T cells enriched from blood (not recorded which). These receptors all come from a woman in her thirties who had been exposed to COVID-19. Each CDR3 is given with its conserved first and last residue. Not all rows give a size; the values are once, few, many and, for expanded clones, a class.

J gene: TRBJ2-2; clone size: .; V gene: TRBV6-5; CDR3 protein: CASRGTGGFTGELFF
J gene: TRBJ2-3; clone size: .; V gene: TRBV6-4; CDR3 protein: CASSDRGSSTDTQYF
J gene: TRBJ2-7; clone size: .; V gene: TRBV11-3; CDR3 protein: CASSLAGGGSRGSYEQYF
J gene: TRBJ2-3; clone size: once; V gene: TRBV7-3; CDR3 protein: CASSSNGLVTDTQYF
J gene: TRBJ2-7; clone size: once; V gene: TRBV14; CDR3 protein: CASRESGRVYEQYF
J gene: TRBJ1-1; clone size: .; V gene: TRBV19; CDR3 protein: CASRRGGSMNTEAFF
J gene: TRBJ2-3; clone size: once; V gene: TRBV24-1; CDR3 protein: CATSDLDRATDTQYF
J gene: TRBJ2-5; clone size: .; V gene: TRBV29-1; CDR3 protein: CSVDLGSGETQYF
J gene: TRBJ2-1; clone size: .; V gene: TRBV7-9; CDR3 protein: CASSLGLAGGLEQFF
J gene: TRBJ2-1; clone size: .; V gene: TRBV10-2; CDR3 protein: CASSESPRRASPSYNEQFF
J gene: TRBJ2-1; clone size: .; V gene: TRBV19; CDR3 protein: CASSTGGRYNEQFF
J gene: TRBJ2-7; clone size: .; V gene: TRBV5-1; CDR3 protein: CASSLGQSTYEQYF
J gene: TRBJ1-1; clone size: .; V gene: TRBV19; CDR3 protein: CASSETGQGGPEAFF
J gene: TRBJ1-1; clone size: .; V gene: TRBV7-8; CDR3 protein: CASSFLFQLGMNTEAFF
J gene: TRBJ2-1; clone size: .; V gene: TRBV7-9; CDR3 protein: CASSLTQGRNEQFF
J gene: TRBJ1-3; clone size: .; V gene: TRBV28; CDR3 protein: CASTMPTGTGGYTIYF
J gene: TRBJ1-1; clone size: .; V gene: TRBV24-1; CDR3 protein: CATSDGQGSGAFF
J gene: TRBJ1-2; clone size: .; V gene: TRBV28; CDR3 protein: CASSSGRYYGYTF
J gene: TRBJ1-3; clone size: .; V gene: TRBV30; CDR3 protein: CAWSALTGNTIYF
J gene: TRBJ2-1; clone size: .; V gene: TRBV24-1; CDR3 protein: CATSDSASANEQFF
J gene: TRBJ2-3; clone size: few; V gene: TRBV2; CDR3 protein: CARVTGQGTDTQYF
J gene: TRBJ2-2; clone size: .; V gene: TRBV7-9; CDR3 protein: CASSLVWGTDSNTGELFF
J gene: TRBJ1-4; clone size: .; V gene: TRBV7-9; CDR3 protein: CASSLGETEKLFF
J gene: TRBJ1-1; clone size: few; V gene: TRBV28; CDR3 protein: CASSFPDRGQAFF
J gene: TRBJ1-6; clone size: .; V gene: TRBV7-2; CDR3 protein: CASSLIQGFRSPLHF
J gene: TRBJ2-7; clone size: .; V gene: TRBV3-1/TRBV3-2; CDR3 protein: CASSQRSSGSEEQYF
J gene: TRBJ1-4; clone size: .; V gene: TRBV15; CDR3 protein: CATSRVRSGVREKLFF
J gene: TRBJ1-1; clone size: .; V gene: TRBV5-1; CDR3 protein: CASSLTVLGGMMNTEAFF
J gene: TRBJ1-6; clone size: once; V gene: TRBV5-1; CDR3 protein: CASRSGVAGPSSSYNSPLHF
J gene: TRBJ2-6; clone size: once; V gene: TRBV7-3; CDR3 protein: CASSLAAKVEHGANVLTF
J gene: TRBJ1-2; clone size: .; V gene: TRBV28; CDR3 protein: CASSPPRQGQYGYTF
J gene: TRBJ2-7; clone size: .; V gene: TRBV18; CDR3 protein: CASSRGQGSPYEQYF
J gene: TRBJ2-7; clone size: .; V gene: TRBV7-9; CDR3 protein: CASSNPGTSGVAYEQYF
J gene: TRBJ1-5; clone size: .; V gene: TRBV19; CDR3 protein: CASSLGQAPNQPQHF
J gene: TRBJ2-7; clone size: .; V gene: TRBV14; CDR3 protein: CASSPGVYEQYF
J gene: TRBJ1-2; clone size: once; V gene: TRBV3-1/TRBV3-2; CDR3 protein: CASSQEGRQGSGCTF
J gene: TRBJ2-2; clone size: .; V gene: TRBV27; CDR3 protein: CASSLSAGAAGELFF
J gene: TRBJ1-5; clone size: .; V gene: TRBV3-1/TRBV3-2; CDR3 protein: CASSQQASNQPQHF
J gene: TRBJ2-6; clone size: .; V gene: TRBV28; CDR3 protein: CASRTGQAFSGANVLTF
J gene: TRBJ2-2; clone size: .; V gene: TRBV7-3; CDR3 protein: CASSLDEGVGELFF